This TCR beta chain was sequenced for a study of cytomegalovirus exposure and HLA in healthy donors. PCR employed 60 Vbeta and 13 Jbeta primers. Clones were sequenced by immunoSEQ multiplex PCR, and TCRdb holds only the in-frame ones, with some missing. The table has 35,000 to 50,000 clones, approximately 63% seen once. In germline, CDR1 is MNHNS, CDR2 SASEGT. Trimming cost V 2 bases and J 6 bases, with 5 bases left between them. The CDR3 is 12 residues long. A few counts support this clone. The sequenced material came from PBMCs. The TCR was taken from a man aged 40-49 years in good health and CMV-seronegative. The V gene is TRBV6-1, the J gene TRBJ1-5; D unresolved. The CDR3: CASSEIGQPQHF. CDR3 sequence (DNA): TGTGCCAGCAGTGAAATCGGTCAGCCCCAGCATTTT.